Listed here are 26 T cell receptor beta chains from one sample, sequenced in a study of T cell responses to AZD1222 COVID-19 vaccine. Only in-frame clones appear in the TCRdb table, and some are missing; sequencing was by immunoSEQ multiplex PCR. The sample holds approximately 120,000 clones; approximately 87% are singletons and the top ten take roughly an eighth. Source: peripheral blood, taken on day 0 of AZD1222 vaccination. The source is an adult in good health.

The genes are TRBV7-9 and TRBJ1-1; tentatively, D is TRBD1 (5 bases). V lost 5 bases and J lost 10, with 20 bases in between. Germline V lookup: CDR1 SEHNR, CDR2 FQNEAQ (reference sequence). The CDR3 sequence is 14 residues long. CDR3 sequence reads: CASSTRTGGEPAFF. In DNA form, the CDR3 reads TGTGCCAGCAGCACCAGGACGGGAGGGGAGCCAGCTTTCTTT.

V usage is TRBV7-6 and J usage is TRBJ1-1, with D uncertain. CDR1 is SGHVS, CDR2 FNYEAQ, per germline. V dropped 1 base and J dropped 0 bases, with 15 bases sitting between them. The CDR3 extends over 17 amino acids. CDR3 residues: CASSLVGSSRMNTEAFF. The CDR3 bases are TGTGCCAGCAGCTTAGTAGGGAGCAGCCGGATGAACACTGAAGCTTTCTTT.

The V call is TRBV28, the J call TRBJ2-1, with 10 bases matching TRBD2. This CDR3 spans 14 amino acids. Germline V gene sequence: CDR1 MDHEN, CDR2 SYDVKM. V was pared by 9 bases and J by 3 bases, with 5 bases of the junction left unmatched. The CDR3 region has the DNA TGTGCCAGTACACTAGCGGGGCTCTACAATGAGCAGTTCTTC. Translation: CASTLAGLYNEQFF.

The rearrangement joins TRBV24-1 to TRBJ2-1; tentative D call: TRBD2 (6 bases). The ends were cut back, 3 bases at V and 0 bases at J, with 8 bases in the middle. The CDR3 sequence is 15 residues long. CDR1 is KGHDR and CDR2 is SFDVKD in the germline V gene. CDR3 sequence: CATSDPSASYNEQFF. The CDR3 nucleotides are TGTGCCACCAGTGATCCTAGCGCCTCCTACAATGAGCAGTTCTTC.

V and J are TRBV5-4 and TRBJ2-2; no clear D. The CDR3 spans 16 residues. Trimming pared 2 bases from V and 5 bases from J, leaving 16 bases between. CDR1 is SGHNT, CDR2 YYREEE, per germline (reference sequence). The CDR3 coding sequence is TGTGCCAGCAGCTTAACTCCTACGATAGATACCGGGGAGCTGTTTTTT. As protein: CASSLTPTIDTGELFF.

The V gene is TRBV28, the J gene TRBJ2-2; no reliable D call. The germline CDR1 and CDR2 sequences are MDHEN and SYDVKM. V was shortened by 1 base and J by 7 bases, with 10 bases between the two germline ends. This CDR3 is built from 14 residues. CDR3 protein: CASSLLMALGELFF. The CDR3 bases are TGTGCCAGCAGTTTATTGATGGCTCTCGGGGAGCTGTTTTTT.

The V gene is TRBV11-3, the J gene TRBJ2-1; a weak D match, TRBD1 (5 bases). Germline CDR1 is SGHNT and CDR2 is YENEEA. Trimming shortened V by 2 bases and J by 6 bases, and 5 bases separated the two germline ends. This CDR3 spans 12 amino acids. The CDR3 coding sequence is TGTGCCAGCAGCTTACAGGGCAATGAGCAGTTCTTC. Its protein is CASSLQGNEQFF. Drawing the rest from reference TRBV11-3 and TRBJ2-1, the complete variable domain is EAGVVQSPRYKIIEKKQPVAFWCNPISGHNTLYWYLQNLGQGPELLIRYENEEAVDDSQLPKDRFSAERLKGVDSTLKIQPAELGDSAVYLCASSLQGNEQFFGPGTRLTVL.

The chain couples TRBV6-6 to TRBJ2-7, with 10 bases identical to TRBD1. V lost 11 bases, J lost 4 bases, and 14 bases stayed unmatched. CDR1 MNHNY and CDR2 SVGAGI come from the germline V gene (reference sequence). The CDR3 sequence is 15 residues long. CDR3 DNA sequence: TGTGCCGACCTAAACGCCCGGGACAGGGGTTACGAGCAGTACTTC. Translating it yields CADLNARDRGYEQYF.

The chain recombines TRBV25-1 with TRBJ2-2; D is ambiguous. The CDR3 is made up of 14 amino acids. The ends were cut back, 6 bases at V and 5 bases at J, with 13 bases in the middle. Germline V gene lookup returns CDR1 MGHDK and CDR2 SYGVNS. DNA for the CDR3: TGTGCCAGCAGCATTTCGGTGGAAACCGGGGAGCTGTTTTTT. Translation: CASSISVETGELFF.

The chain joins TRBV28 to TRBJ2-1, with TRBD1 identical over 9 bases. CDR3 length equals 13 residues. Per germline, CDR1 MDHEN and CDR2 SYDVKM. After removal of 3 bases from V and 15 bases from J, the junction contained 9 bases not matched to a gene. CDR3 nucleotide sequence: TGTGCCAGCAGTTTCATACAGGGGGCTGGACGGTTCTTC. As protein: CASSFIQGAGRFF.

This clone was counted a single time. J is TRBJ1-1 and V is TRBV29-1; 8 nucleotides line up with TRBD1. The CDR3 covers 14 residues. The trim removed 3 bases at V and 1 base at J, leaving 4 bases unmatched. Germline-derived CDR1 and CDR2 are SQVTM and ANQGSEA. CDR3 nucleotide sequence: TGCAGCGTTGAGACAGGGGCCGCGAACACTGAAGCTTTCTTT. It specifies CSVETGAANTEAFF.

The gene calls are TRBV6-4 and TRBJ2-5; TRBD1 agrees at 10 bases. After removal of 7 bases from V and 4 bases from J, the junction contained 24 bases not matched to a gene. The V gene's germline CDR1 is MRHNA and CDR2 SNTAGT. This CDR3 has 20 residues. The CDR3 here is CASITPGQGRSANQGETQYF. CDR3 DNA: TGTGCCAGCATTACCCCGGGACAGGGGCGATCCGCGAATCAGGGAGAGACCCAGTACTTC.

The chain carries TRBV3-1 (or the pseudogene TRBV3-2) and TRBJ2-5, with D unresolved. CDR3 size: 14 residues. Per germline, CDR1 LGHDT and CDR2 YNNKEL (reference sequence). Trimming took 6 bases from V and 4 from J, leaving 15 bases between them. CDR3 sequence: CASSPPDWRETQYF. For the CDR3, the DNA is TGTGCCAGCAGTCCACCAGATTGGCGAGAGACCCAGTACTTC.

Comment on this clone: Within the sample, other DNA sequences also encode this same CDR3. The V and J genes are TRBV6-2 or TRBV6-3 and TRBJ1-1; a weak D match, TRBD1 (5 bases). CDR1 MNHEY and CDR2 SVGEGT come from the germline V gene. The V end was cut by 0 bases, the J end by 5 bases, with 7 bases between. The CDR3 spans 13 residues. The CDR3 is CASSYSGVTEAFF. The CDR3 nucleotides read TGTGCCAGCAGTTACTCGGGGGTAACTGAAGCTTTCTTT.

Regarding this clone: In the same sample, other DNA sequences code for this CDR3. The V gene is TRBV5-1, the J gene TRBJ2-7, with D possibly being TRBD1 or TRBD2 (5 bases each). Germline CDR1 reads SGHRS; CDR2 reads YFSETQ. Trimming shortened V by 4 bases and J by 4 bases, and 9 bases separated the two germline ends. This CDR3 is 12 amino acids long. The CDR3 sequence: CASSRDGYEQYF. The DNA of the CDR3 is TGCGCCAGCAGCCGGGACGGGTACGAGCAGTACTTC.

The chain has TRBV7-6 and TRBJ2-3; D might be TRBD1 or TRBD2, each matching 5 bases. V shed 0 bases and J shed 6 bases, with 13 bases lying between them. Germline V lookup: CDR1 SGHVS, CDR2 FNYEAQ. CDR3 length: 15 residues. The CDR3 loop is CASSLAPGWGDTQYF. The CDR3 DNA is TGTGCCAGCAGCTTAGCCCCGGGCTGGGGGGATACGCAGTATTTT.

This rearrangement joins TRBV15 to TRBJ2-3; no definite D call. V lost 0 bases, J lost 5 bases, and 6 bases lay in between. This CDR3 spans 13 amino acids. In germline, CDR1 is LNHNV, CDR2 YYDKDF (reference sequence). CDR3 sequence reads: CATSRDVRDTQYF. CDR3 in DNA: TGTGCCACCAGCAGAGATGTCCGAGATACGCAGTATTTT.

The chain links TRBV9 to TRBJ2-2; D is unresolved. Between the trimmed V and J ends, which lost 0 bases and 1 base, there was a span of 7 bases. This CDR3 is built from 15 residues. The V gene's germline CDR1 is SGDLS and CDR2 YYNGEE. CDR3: CASSVVAGNTGELFF. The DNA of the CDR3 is TGTGCCAGCAGCGTAGTCGCAGGGAACACCGGGGAGCTGTTTTTT.

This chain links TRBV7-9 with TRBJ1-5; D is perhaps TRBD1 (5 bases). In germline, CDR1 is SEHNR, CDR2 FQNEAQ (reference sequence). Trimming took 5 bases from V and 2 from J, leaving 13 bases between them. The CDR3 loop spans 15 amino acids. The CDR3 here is CASSREGKGNQPQHF. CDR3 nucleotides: TGTGCCAGCAGCCGTGAGGGGAAAGGCAATCAGCCCCAGCATTTT.

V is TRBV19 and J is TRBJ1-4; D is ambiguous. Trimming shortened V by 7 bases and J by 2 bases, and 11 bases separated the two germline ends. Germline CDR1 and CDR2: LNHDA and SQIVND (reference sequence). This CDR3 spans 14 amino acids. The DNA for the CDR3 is TGTGCCAGTAAGGCAAGGCGGACTAATGAAAAACTGTTTTTT. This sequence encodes CASKARRTNEKLFF.

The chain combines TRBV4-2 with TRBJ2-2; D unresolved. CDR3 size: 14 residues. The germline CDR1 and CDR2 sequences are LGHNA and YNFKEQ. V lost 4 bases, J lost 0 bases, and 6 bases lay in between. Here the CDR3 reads CASSRDPNTGELFF. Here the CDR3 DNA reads TGTGCCAGCAGCCGGGATCCGAACACCGGGGAGCTGTTTTTT.

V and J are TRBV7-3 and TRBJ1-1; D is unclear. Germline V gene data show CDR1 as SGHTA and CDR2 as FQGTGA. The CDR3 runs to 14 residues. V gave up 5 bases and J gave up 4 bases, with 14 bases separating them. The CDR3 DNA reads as TGTGCCAGCAGCCCCGGCGCAATAGGCACTGAAGCTTTCTTT. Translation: CASSPGAIGTEAFF.

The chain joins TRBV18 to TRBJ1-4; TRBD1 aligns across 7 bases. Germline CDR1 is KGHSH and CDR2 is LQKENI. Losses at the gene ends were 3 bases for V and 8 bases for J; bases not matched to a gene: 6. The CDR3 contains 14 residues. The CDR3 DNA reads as TGTGCCAGCTCACCCGGGACAGTGGGCGAAAAACTGTTTTTT. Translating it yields CASSPGTVGEKLFF.

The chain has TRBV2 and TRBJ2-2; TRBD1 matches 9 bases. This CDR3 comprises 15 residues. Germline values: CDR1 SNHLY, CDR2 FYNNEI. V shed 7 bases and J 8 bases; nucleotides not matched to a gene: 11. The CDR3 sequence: CASTAGQGSGGELFF. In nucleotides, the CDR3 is TGTGCCAGCACTGCCGGACAGGGGTCAGGGGGGGAGCTGTTTTTT.

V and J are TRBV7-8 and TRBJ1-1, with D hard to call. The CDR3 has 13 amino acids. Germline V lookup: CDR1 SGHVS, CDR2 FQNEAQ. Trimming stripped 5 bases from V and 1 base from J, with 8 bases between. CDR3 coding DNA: TGTGCCAGCAGCCAAGGCAAGAACACTGAAGCTTTCTTT. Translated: CASSQGKNTEAFF. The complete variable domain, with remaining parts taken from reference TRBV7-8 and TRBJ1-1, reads GAGVSQSPRYKVAKRGQDVALRCDPISGHVSLFWYQQALGQGPEFLTYFQNEAQLDKSGLPSDRFFAERPEGSVSTLKIQRTQQEDSAVYLCASSQGKNTEAFFGQGTRLTVV.

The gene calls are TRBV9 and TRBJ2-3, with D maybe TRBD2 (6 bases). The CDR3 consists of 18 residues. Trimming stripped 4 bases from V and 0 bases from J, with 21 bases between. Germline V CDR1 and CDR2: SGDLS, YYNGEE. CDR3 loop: CASSLQTDAGSSTDTQYF. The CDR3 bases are TGTGCCAGCAGCCTCCAGACGGATGCGGGATCTAGCACAGATACGCAGTATTTT.